The clone carrying this T cell receptor beta chain is a singleton in its sample. The data belong to a study of blood T cell repertoires in COVID-19. Germline assignment: CDR1 SGHTA and CDR2 FQGNSA. The ends were cut back, 5 bases at V and 8 bases at J, with 12 bases in the middle. The CDR3 runs to 12 residues. Sequenced by immunoSEQ multiplex PCR; TCRdb stores in-frame clones only, minus some. The sample yields more than 65,000 clones, 80% to 90% seen once. This chain links TRBV7-2 with TRBJ1-1; D might be TRBD1 (5 bases). The sample comprised peripheral blood. The sequence was collected from a man aged 50 or older with acute or convalescent COVID-19. The DNA of the CDR3 is TGTGCCAGCAGCGCAAGCCGGGGGGAAGCTTTCTTT. This codes for CASSASRGEAFF.